These T cell receptor beta chains were read from a single sample in a study of T cell responses to AZD1222 COVID-19 vaccine. Sequencing was performed with immunoSEQ multiplex PCR; in TCRdb, only in-frame clones are kept and a portion is missing. Here the sample spans around 100,000 clones, roughly 88% being singletons. The sequences come from peripheral blood, collected on day 0 of AZD1222 vaccination. All receptors derive from an adult in good health. Both conserved end residues are part of each CDR3. Each record gives: CDR3 protein, CDR3 DNA, D gene, J gene, V gene, CDR3 length, clone size. D genes are given only for firm matches. Part of the rows lack a size; the others show once, few, many or a class for expanded clones.

cdr3_aa: CASSYFGQGLDGYTF
cdr3_nt: TGTGCCAGCAGTTACTTTGGACAGGGTTTAGATGGCTACACCTTC
d_call: TRBD1
j_call: TRBJ1-2
v_call: TRBV6-5
cdr3_length: 15
clone_size: NA

cdr3_aa: CASSSRDGNNEQFF
cdr3_nt: TGTGCCAGCAGCTCCCGGGACGGTAACAATGAGCAGTTCTTC
d_call: NA
j_call: TRBJ2-1
v_call: TRBV13
cdr3_length: 14
clone_size: few

cdr3_aa: CASSPAVDLSYGYTF
cdr3_nt: TGTGCCAGCTCACCAGCAGTGGACTTAAGCTATGGCTACACCTTC
d_call: NA
j_call: TRBJ1-2
v_call: TRBV18
cdr3_length: 15
clone_size: NA

cdr3_aa: CASVDRGTTGELFF
cdr3_nt: TGTGCCAGCGTGGATAGGGGGACCACCGGGGAGCTGTTTTTT
d_call: NA
j_call: TRBJ2-2
v_call: TRBV6-6
cdr3_length: 14
clone_size: NA

cdr3_aa: CASTQGQGEGYGYTF
cdr3_nt: TGTGCCAGCACCCAAGGACAGGGGGAAGGCTATGGCTACACCTTC
d_call: TRBD1
j_call: TRBJ1-2
v_call: TRBV6-4
cdr3_length: 15
clone_size: NA

cdr3_aa: CASSLTSNQPQHF
cdr3_nt: TGTGCCAGCAGCTTAACGAGCAATCAGCCCCAGCATTTT
d_call: NA
j_call: TRBJ1-5
v_call: TRBV7-2
cdr3_length: 13
clone_size: NA

cdr3_aa: CASSSGTGNTGELFF
cdr3_nt: TGCGCCAGCAGCTCCGGGACGGGGAACACCGGGGAGCTGTTTTTT
d_call: NA
j_call: TRBJ2-2
v_call: TRBV5-1
cdr3_length: 15
clone_size: NA

cdr3_aa: CASGRAFTEAFF
cdr3_nt: TGTGCCAGCGGCAGGGCGTTCACTGAAGCTTTCTTT
d_call: NA
j_call: TRBJ1-1
v_call: TRBV3-1/TRBV3-2
cdr3_length: 12
clone_size: few

cdr3_aa: CSVVRDRGYEQYF
cdr3_nt: TGCAGCGTTGTCCGGGACAGGGGCTACGAGCAGTACTTC
d_call: TRBD1
j_call: TRBJ2-7
v_call: TRBV29-1
cdr3_length: 13
clone_size: NA

cdr3_aa: CSASVNTVSYEQYF
cdr3_nt: TGCAGTGCTAGTGTTAACACGGTATCCTACGAGCAGTACTTC
d_call: NA
j_call: TRBJ2-7
v_call: TRBV20-1
cdr3_length: 14
clone_size: few

cdr3_aa: CASSEGGSATEAFF
cdr3_nt: TGTGCCAGCAGCGAGGGGGGGAGCGCCACTGAAGCTTTCTTT
d_call: NA
j_call: TRBJ1-1
v_call: TRBV9
cdr3_length: 14
clone_size: NA

cdr3_aa: CASSVRHQGSEAFF
cdr3_nt: TGTGCCAGCAGCGTGCGACACCAAGGGAGTGAAGCTTTCTTT
d_call: NA
j_call: TRBJ1-1
v_call: TRBV9
cdr3_length: 14
clone_size: NA

cdr3_aa: CASSSRGINEKLFF
cdr3_nt: TGTGCCAGCAGTTCTCGGGGCATTAATGAAAAACTGTTTTTT
d_call: NA
j_call: TRBJ1-4
v_call: TRBV6-6
cdr3_length: 14
clone_size: NA

cdr3_aa: CASSQKTDYGYTF
cdr3_nt: TGTGCCAGCAGCCAAAAGACTGACTATGGCTACACCTTC
d_call: NA
j_call: TRBJ1-2
v_call: TRBV4-2
cdr3_length: 13
clone_size: NA

cdr3_aa: CASSYDREFGYTF
cdr3_nt: TGTGCCAGCAGTTACGACAGGGAGTTTGGCTACACCTTC
d_call: TRBD1
j_call: TRBJ1-2
v_call: TRBV6-6
cdr3_length: 13
clone_size: NA

cdr3_aa: CASSDRVVSGANVLTF
cdr3_nt: TGTGCCAGCTCGGACAGAGTGGTCTCTGGGGCCAACGTCCTGACTTTC
d_call: NA
j_call: TRBJ2-6
v_call: TRBV27
cdr3_length: 16
clone_size: NA

cdr3_aa: CASGRQNTEAFF
cdr3_nt: TGTGCCAGCGGACGACAGAACACTGAAGCTTTCTTT
d_call: NA
j_call: TRBJ1-1
v_call: TRBV3-1/TRBV3-2
cdr3_length: 12
clone_size: NA

cdr3_aa: CAWSAGLAGKNEQFF
cdr3_nt: TGTGCCTGGAGTGCCGGACTAGCGGGAAAAAATGAGCAGTTCTTC
d_call: TRBD2
j_call: TRBJ2-1
v_call: TRBV30
cdr3_length: 15
clone_size: NA

cdr3_aa: CASSKGGTHTGELFF
cdr3_nt: TGTGCCAGCAGCAAAGGGGGAACTCACACCGGGGAGCTGTTTTTT
d_call: NA
j_call: TRBJ2-2
v_call: TRBV7-2
cdr3_length: 15
clone_size: NA

cdr3_aa: CASSPQSWTPLHF
cdr3_nt: TGTGCCAGCAGCCCCCAATCGTGGACACCCCTCCACTTT
d_call: NA
j_call: TRBJ1-6
v_call: TRBV11-2
cdr3_length: 13
clone_size: NA

cdr3_aa: CASSGDSLAYNEQFF
cdr3_nt: TGTGCCAGCAGCGGGGACAGTTTAGCCTACAATGAGCAGTTCTTC
d_call: TRBD1
j_call: TRBJ2-1
v_call: TRBV7-2
cdr3_length: 15
clone_size: once

cdr3_aa: CASSLDSRGSSYEQYF
cdr3_nt: TGTGCCAGCAGCTTAGATTCTCGCGGGTCCTCCTACGAGCAGTACTTC
d_call: NA
j_call: TRBJ2-7
v_call: TRBV7-9
cdr3_length: 16
clone_size: NA